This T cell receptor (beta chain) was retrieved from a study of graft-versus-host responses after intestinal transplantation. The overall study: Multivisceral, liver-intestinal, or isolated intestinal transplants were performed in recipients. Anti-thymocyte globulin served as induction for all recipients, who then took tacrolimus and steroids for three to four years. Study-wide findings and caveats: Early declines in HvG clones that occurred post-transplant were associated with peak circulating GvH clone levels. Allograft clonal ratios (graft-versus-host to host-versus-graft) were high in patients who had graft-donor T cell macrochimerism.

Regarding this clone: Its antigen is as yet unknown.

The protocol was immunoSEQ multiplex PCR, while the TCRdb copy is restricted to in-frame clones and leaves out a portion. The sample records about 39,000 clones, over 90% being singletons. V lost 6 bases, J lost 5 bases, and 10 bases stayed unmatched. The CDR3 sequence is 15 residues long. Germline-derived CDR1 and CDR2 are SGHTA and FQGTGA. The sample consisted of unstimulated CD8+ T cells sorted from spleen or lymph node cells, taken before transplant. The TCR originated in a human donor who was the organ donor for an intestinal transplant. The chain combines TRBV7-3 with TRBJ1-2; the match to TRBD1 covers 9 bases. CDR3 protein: CASSYGTGPRYGYTF. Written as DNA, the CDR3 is TGTGCCAGCAGTTATGGGACAGGGCCGAGGTATGGCTACACCTTC.